Given below is one T cell receptor beta chain in context. Its antigen is still unknown. The germline CDR1 and CDR2 sequences are SGHTA and FQGNSA. V lost 5 bases, J lost 0 bases, and 11 bases lay in between. CDR3 length equals 15 residues. Anti-CD45RO beads selected memory T cells out of the CD45RA-negative fraction. T cell subsets were isolated with magnetic beads coated with subset-specific monoclonal antibodies. The T cell receptor alpha and beta CDR3 regions were amplified from mRNA by semiquantitative ARM-PCR. Tagged nested gene-specific primers were used first, then communal superprimers amplified exponentially. MiXCR was run by TCRdb on the multiplex PCR reads, yielding one entry per CDR3 protein. The repertoire holds 7,000 to 9,500 distinct CDR3 sequences, with approximately 50% as singletons. These data belong to a study of relationships among human T cell subsets. General study points: A CD4+CD8+ double-positive population could not be excluded by bead sorting. Substantial CDR3 sharing among Th1, Th2 and regulatory cells suggested stochastic fate choice. Over 60% of CD8+ cytotoxic sequences came from clones with over 100 reads.

The sequencing sample was made of memory T cells sorted from blood. This receptor was taken from a man in his forties in good health. The V call is TRBV7-2, the J call TRBJ1-5; D gene unclear. The CDR3 loop is CASSPWADSNQPQHF. For the CDR3, the DNA is TGTGCCAGCAGCCCCTGGGCGGATAGCAATCAGCCCCAGCATTTT.